These T cell receptor beta chains were read from a single sample in a study of T cells in Graves' hyperthyroidism and ophthalmopathy. MiXCR, run by TCRdb on the multiplex PCR reads, gives a single entry per CDR3 protein. The sample gives 700,000 or so distinct CDR3 sequences, approximately 16% of which show up once; roughly 8% is in the top ten. The sample consisted of blood. These TCRs come from a man between 18 and 29 years old with Graves' hyperthyroidism. CDR3s include the opening cysteine and the closing phenylalanine or tryptophan. Size tells how often a clone was seen (once, few, many) or the class of an expanded clone, and some rows leave it out.

V	J	size	CDR3
TRBV7-2	TRBJ2-3	many	CASSLEWAVLDTQYF
TRBV20-1	TRBJ2-1	few	CSASIPRFANEQFF
TRBV7-3	TRBJ2-1	.	CASSLIPSATYNEQFF
TRBV28	TRBJ2-2	few	CASSFLGLAGIHYMNTGELFF
TRBV6-1	TRBJ2-7	many	CASRLRGLVGDEQYF
TRBV6-1	TRBJ2-5	.	CASSTPGLAVTQYF
TRBV6-1	TRBJ1-2	.	CASSDQRYGYTF
TRBV12-3/TRBV12-4	TRBJ2-1	many	CASRSGRAEQFF
TRBV29-1	TRBJ2-5	few	CSASGGKETQYF
TRBV29-1	TRBJ1-2	.	CSAWDRESPNYGYTF
TRBV12-5	TRBJ2-1	many	CASGLGGLAYYNEQFF
TRBV7-9	TRBJ1-2	few	CASSFTGHWGYTF
TRBV28	TRBJ1-1	.	CASTIGGANTEAFF
TRBV7-2	TRBJ2-1	few	CASSLDRLAGGRYEQFF
TRBV7-8	TRBJ2-7	.	CASSSRLNSYEQYF
TRBV7-9	TRBJ2-1	many	CASSSSGTNSYNEQFF
TRBV6-1	TRBJ2-3	.	CASSEQTAPTDTQYF
TRBV7-2	TRBJ2-7	few	CASSLAGMTILSYEQYF
TRBV11-3	TRBJ2-5	.	CASSLGGSTEKTQYF
TRBV5-1	TRBJ2-5	.	CASSYGQVQTNTQYF
TRBV28	TRBJ2-7	many	CATRSSRQGGFYEQYF
TRBV30	TRBJ2-7	many	CAWSGGSSYEQYF
TRBV7-2	TRBJ2-3	many	CASSPGLREDTQYF
TRBV29-1	TRBJ2-7	.	CSVELTGTYEQYF
TRBV27	TRBJ2-1	many	CASSRTRGGNNEQFF
TRBV6-1	TRBJ2-4	.	CASSEFGGLLSKNIQYF
TRBV20-1	TRBJ2-4	.	CSAHETYKNIQYF
TRBV7-3	TRBJ2-1	few	CASSLKAGGLDEQFF
TRBV4-2	TRBJ2-4	.	CASSQDPAGLAKNIQYF
TRBV28	TRBJ2-7	many	CASSIMGGLESYEQYF
TRBV19	TRBJ2-7	.	CASSIRTKTGTVYEQYF
TRBV20-1	TRBJ2-7	many	CSAGGLRDSNYEQYF